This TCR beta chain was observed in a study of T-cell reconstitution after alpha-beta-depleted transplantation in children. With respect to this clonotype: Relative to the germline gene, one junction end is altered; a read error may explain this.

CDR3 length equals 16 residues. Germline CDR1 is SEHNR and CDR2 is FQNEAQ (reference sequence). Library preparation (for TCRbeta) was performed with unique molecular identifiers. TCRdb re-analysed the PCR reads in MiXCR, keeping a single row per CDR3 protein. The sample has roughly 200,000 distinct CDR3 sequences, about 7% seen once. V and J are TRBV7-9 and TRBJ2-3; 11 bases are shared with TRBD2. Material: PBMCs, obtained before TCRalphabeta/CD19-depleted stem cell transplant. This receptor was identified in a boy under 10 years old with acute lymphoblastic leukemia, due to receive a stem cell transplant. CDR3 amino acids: CASSVGTSGPTDAQYF. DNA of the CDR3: TGTGCCAGCAGCGTCGGGACTAGCGGCCCCACAGATGCGCAGTATTTT.